Shown below are 20 T cell receptor beta chains from a single sample sequenced in a study of T cell clonotyping in hematopoietic cell transplantation. TCRdb's table, derived via immunoSEQ multiplex PCR, lists solely in-frame clones and lacks some. The sample yields about 27,000 clones, more than 70% seen once. Time point given: recipient sample about 28 days before transplant, after cytoreduction. The source was peripheral blood mononuclear cells, collected before stem cell transplant. The source of these receptors is a man aged 45-60 years with myelodysplastic syndrome. Some clones in this sample may be carry-over from other donors' samples.

V is TRBV6-1 and J is TRBJ1-5; no clear D. The length of the CDR3 is 17 residues. Looked up from germline, CDR1 is MNHNS and CDR2 is SASEGT. Trimming took 4 bases from V and 0 from J, leaving 16 bases between them. CDR3 region: CASSVASASYSNQPQHF. The CDR3 bases are TGTGCCAGCAGTGTGGCCAGCGCCTCTTATAGCAATCAGCCCCAGCATTTT.

V usage is TRBV30 and J usage is TRBJ2-3, with D hard to call. Trimming removed 0 bases from V and 2 bases from J, with 3 bases in between. The germline V gene encodes CDR1 GTSNPN and CDR2 SVGIG (reference sequence). The CDR3 runs 12 residues. The CDR3 here is CAWSVDTDTQYF. The CDR3 region has the DNA TGTGCCTGGAGTGTAGACACAGATACGCAGTATTTT.

The chain employs TRBV28 and TRBJ2-7; D is possibly TRBD1 (5 bases). The CDR3 extends over 15 amino acids. Germline V gene sequence: CDR1 MDHEN, CDR2 SYDVKM. V was clipped by 4 bases and J by 6 bases, with 19 bases between them. The CDR3 here is CASSSPISRVGEQYF. The CDR3 nucleotides are TGTGCCAGCAGTTCCCCTATCTCCAGGGTGGGCGAGCAGTACTTC.

CDR3 protein: CASSRTGVEQYF. DNA for the CDR3: TGTGCCAGCAGCCGAACAGGGGTTGAGCAGTACTTC. V and J are TRBV27 and TRBJ2-7, with TRBD1 matching 7 bases. The junction had 6 bases not matched to a gene; V was cut back by 6 bases and J by 7 bases. The CDR3 totals 12 residues. Germline CDR1 is MNHEY and CDR2 is SMNVEV (reference sequence).

This clone was observed once. DNA for the CDR3: TGTGCCAGCAGTTTATACGAACCGGGACAGGGCTATGGCTACACCTTC. Its protein product is CASSLYEPGQGYGYTF. This chain joins TRBV27 and TRBJ1-2; TRBD1 matches 9 bases. The ends lost 1 base at V and 4 bases at J; junction bases unmatched: 7. Germline CDR1 is MNHEY and CDR2 is SMNVEV (reference sequence). The CDR3 has 16 amino acids.

The rearrangement uses TRBV18 and TRBJ1-4; possible D gene TRBD1, 5 bases. Trimming took 2 bases from V and 8 from J, leaving 12 bases between them. Germline V CDR1 and CDR2: KGHSH, LQKENI. The CDR3 sequence is 14 residues long. The CDR3 is CASSPFWTLEKLFF. In DNA form, the CDR3 reads TGTGCCAGCTCACCATTCTGGACACTAGAAAAACTGTTTTTT.

This CDR3 is CASSLGTRNYGYTF. CDR3 DNA: TGTGCCAGCAGCTTAGGTACCAGAAACTATGGCTACACCTTC. The rearrangement links TRBV7-2 to TRBJ1-2; no reliable D call. The CDR3 runs 14 residues. CDR1 SGHTA and CDR2 FQGNSA come from the germline V gene. Trimming took 1 base from V and 2 from J, leaving 8 bases between them.

CDR3 DNA: TGTGCCAGCTGCCAGGGGGGGCAAGGCGGCTACACCTTC. It encodes CASCQGGQGGYTF. The chain couples TRBV5-6 to TRBJ1-2; 7 nucleotides agree with TRBD1. J was trimmed by 8 bases and V by 7 bases; bases with no gene match: 11. CDR3 length: 13 residues. The germline gives CDR1 SGHDT, CDR2 YYEEEE.

This rearrangement joins TRBV2 to TRBJ1-5; 10 nucleotides match TRBD1. With V trimmed by 5 bases and J by 6 bases, 4 bases remained unmatched. Germline loops: CDR1 SNHLY, CDR2 FYNNEI. This CDR3 comprises 14 residues. CDR3 coding DNA: TGTGCCAGCAGTAGACAGGGGGCAAGTCAGCCCCAGCATTTT. It translates to CASSRQGASQPQHF.

This chain links TRBV7-2 with TRBJ2-7, with D uncertain. The CDR3 runs 13 residues. Germline V gene sequence: CDR1 SGHTA, CDR2 FQGNSA. V shed 5 bases and J shed 2 bases, with 10 bases lying between them. The CDR3 is CASSDVGPYEQYF. The CDR3, as DNA: TGTGCCAGCAGCGACGTGGGCCCCTACGAGCAGTACTTC. The complete variable domain, with remaining parts taken from reference TRBV7-2 and TRBJ2-7, reads GAGVSQSPSNKVTEKGKDVELRCDPISGHTALYWYRQSLGQGLEFLIYFQGNSAPDKSGLPSDRFSAERTGGSVSTLTIQRTQQEDSAVYLCASSDVGPYEQYFGPGTRLTVT.

The V and J genes are TRBV29-1 and TRBJ1-2, with D unresolved. The CDR3 has 9 amino acids. Between the trimmed V and J ends, which lost 3 bases and 11 bases, there was a span of 7 bases. Germline V gene data show CDR1 as SQVTM and CDR2 as ANQGSEA. CDR3 in amino acids: CSVDLGYTF. The CDR3 region has the DNA TGCAGCGTTGATTTAGGTTACACCTTC.

There are a few counts of this clone. The chain combines TRBV11-2 with TRBJ2-7, with 7 positions matching TRBD1. Germline values: CDR1 SGHAT, CDR2 FQNNGV. The CDR3 length is 15 residues. With 1 base clipped from V and 2 bases from J, the junction kept 5 bases outside the gene matches. This chain's CDR3 is CASSLVSGQTYEQYF. In DNA, the CDR3 is TGTGCCAGCAGCTTAGTTTCGGGACAGACCTACGAGCAGTACTTC.

V gene TRBV2 combines with J gene TRBJ2-7, with D tentatively TRBD1 or TRBD2 (6 bases each). Per the germline V gene, CDR1 is SNHLY and CDR2 is FYNNEI. The CDR3 consists of 15 residues. V dropped 4 bases and J dropped 7 bases, with 20 bases sitting between them. The CDR3 DNA sequence: TGTGCCAGCAGTGTATGGGGGGCGCATGAGGGTGAGCAGTACTTC. This sequence encodes CASSVWGAHEGEQYF.

This clone was counted a single time. This chain links TRBV2 with TRBJ1-1, with TRBD1 identical over 7 bases. This CDR3 is 12 amino acids long. The germline V gene encodes CDR1 SNHLY and CDR2 FYNNEI. V was pared by 4 bases and J by 6 bases, with 2 bases of the junction left unmatched. DNA for the CDR3: TGTGCCAGCAGTGGGCAGGGGGCTGAAGCTTTCTTT. Protein product: CASSGQGAEAFF. The whole variable domain, remainder taken from reference TRBV2 and TRBJ1-1, is EPEVTQTPSHQVTQMGQEVILRCVPISNHLYFYWYRQILGQKVEFLVSFYNNEISEKSEIFDDQFSVERPDGSNFTLKIRSTKLEDSAMYFCASSGQGAEAFFGQGTRLTVV.

The V and J genes are TRBV6-5 and TRBJ2-7, with D perhaps matching TRBD2 (6 bases). This CDR3 has 14 amino acids. Germline lookup yields CDR1 MNHEY and CDR2 SVGAGI. The V and J ends lost 2 bases and 1 base respectively, with 9 bases between them. CDR3 protein: CASSYETSSYEQYF. DNA for the CDR3: TGTGCCAGCAGTTACGAGACTAGTTCCTACGAGCAGTACTTC.

The V gene is TRBV30, the J gene TRBJ1-3, with a possible D match to TRBD1 (5 bases). Trimming pared 4 bases from V and 4 bases from J, leaving 8 bases between. Germline loops: CDR1 GTSNPN, CDR2 SVGIG (reference sequence). This CDR3 has 12 residues. The CDR3 bases are TGTGCCTGGAAGGGGATCGGAAACACCATATATTTT. Protein: CAWKGIGNTIYF.

The chain combines TRBV6-5 with TRBJ1-5; D is possibly TRBD1 (5 bases). The CDR3 length is 12 residues. Germline V gives CDR1 MNHEY, CDR2 SVGAGI. V lost 8 bases and J 2 bases, leaving 7 bases between the germline ends. The CDR3 nucleotides read TGTGCCAGCGGGGGGGGCAATCAGCCCCAGCATTTT. It yields the protein CASGGGNQPQHF.

This rearrangement joins TRBV28 to TRBJ2-2; the D gene could be TRBD1 or TRBD2 (6 bases each). In germline, CDR1 is MDHEN, CDR2 SYDVKM. This CDR3 has 15 residues. Trimming removed 6 bases from V and 5 bases from J, with 16 bases in between. The CDR3 sequence: CASRLVTGRTGELFF. Here the CDR3 DNA reads TGTGCCAGCAGACTAGTCACAGGGAGGACCGGGGAGCTGTTTTTT. The whole variable domain, filled in from reference TRBV28 and TRBJ2-2, reads DVKVTQSSRYLVKRTGEKVFLECVQDMDHENMFWYRQDPGLGLRLIYFSYDVKMKEKGDIPEGYSVSREKKERFSLILESASTNQTSMYLCASRLVTGRTGELFFGEGSRLTVL.

This clone showed up just a few times. V gene TRBV27 combines with J gene TRBJ2-7; D is ambiguous. With 3 bases removed from V and 3 bases from J, the gap between germline ends came to 3 bases. The CDR3 consists of 11 residues. The germline V gene encodes CDR1 MNHEY and CDR2 SMNVEV (reference sequence). CDR3: CASSLGYEQYF. CDR3 nucleotide sequence: TGTGCCAGCAGTTTGGGCTACGAGCAGTACTTC.

This clone was seen a handful of times. V is TRBV2 and J is TRBJ1-1; 7 bases match TRBD1. Germline V lookup: CDR1 SNHLY, CDR2 FYNNEI. V lost 11 bases, J lost 7 bases, and 7 bases stayed unmatched. This CDR3 contains 11 residues. CDR3 loop: CAGTRTGEAFF. In nucleotides, the CDR3 is TGTGCCGGAACTCGGACAGGTGAAGCTTTCTTT.